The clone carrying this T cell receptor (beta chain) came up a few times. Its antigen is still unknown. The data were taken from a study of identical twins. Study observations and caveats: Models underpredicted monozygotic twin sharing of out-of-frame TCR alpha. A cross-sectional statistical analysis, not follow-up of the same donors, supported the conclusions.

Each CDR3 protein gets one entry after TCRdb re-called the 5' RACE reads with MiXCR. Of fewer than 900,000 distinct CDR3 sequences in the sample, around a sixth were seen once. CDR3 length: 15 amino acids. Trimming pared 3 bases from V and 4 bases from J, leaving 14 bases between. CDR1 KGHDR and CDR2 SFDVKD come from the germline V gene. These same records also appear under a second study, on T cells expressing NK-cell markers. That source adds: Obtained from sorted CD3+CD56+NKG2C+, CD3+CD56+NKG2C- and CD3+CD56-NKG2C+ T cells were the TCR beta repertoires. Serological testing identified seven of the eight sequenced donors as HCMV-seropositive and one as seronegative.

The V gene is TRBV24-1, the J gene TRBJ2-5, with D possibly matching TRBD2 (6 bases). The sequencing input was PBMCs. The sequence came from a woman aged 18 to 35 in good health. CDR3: CATSDARDSTETQYF. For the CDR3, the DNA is TGTGCCACCAGTGATGCCCGGGACTCCACAGAGACCCAGTACTTC.